This TCR beta chain was profiled in a study of blood T cell repertoires in COVID-19. Per the study methods: Scientists estimated how many nucleated cells there were by amplifying reference gene primers. The table came from immunoSEQ multiplex PCR; TCRdb's copy has only in-frame clones and leaves some out. Clone size and V and J calls were adopted from that table, with D and trimming inferred from the DNA. The sample holds roughly 400,000 clones, 85% to 90% seen once. Participant age was about 18 to 100 years, and participants resided in about two dozen US areas. Participants reported their clinical history, and cohort assignment relied on those reports. Recovered status in Cohort 3 required two negative PCRs, clearance, or symptom resolution. The source is a man aged 30 to 45 who had recovered from COVID-19. Material: PBMCs or T cells enriched from blood (not recorded which).

The CDR3 here is CASSQEGISPLHF. CDR3 DNA sequence: TGTGCCAGCAGCCAGGAGGGAATTTCACCCCTCCACTTT. J is TRBJ1-6 and V is TRBV3-1 (or the pseudogene TRBV3-2), with D unresolved. V shed 3 bases and J shed 9 bases, with 9 bases lying between them. This CDR3 contains 13 residues. Per the germline V gene, CDR1 is LGHDT and CDR2 is YNNKEL (reference sequence).